The 22 T cell receptor beta chains in this list originate from one sample, sequenced in a study of blood T cell repertoires in COVID-19. TCRdb's copy holds only in-frame clones and misses some; the assay was immunoSEQ multiplex PCR. Of some 170,000 clones listed, around 83% are singletons. The specimen was PBMCs or T cells enriched from blood (not recorded which). These receptors were taken from a man between 45 and 60 years old who had recovered from COVID-19.

This chain joins TRBV21-1 and TRBJ2-7; the table's D gene call, TRBD1, was not cross checked with the DNA. TRBV21-1 is shown as a pseudogene. The CDR3 consists of 13 residues. CDR3 protein: CAVHRDRAYEQYF. The CDR3 nucleotides are TGTGCCGTACACCGGGACAGGGCCTACGAGCAGTACTTC.

The chain uses TRBV18 and TRBJ1-1; TRBD1 agrees at 7 bases. CDR1 is KGHSH, CDR2 LQKENI, per germline. This CDR3 region has 14 residues. The J segment lost 6 bases and the V segment lost 6 bases, leaving 10 bases of the junction unmatched. The CDR3 DNA follows: TGTGCCAGCTCTCTCGACAGGGAATTTTCTGAAGCTTTCTTT. Translated, it gives CASSLDREFSEAFF.

This chain uses TRBV6-1 with TRBJ2-3; 10 bases fit TRBD2. Germline trimming cut 2 bases from V and 8 bases from J; bases unmatched to any gene: 4. Germline V lookup: CDR1 MNHNS, CDR2 SASEGT. This CDR3 spans 14 amino acids. The CDR3, as DNA: TGTGCCAGCAGTGAAATATTAGCGGGGGGTACGCAGTATTTT. Residues: CASSEILAGGTQYF.

The chain joins TRBV5-1 to TRBJ1-1; possibly TRBD1 for D (6 bases). CDR3 length: 13 amino acids. The V gene's germline CDR1 is SGHRS and CDR2 YFSETQ. Trimming took off 0 bases at V and 7 bases at J, with 10 bases between the two ends. CDR3 in amino acids: CASSLGTAVEAFF. As DNA, the CDR3 is TGCGCCAGCAGCTTGGGGACAGCTGTTGAAGCTTTCTTT.

The chain couples TRBV9 to TRBJ1-3; 9 nucleotides line up with TRBD1. The CDR3 covers 17 residues. The junction had 6 bases not matched to a gene; V was cut back by 1 base and J by 1 base. Germline V lookup: CDR1 SGDLS, CDR2 YYNGEE. CDR3 bases: TGTGCCAGCAGCGTAACAACAGGGGGCTCATCTGGAAACACCATATATTTT. It specifies CASSVTTGGSSGNTIYF.

This chain links TRBV6-2 or TRBV6-3 with TRBJ1-2; possibly TRBD1 for D (5 bases). Trimming cost V 6 bases and J 0 bases, with 11 bases left between them. The length of the CDR3 is 14 residues. Germline V gene lookup returns CDR1 MNHEY and CDR2 SVGEGT. The CDR3 sequence: CASSDSPANYGYTF. CDR3 DNA: TGTGCCAGCAGCGACAGCCCCGCTAACTATGGCTACACCTTC.

The chain couples TRBV10-3 to TRBJ1-3; 9 positions agree with TRBD1. CDR1 and CDR2 from the germline V gene are ENHRY and SYGVKD. CDR3 length equals 13 residues. V lost 9 bases to trimming and J lost 4 bases; unmatched junction nucleotides: 4. The CDR3 sequence: CAIRDRDGNTIYF. Written as DNA, the CDR3 is TGTGCCATTAGGGACAGGGACGGAAACACCATATATTTT.

The chain recombines TRBV11-2 with TRBJ2-3; TRBD2 aligns across 15 bases. The V segment lost 5 bases and the J segment 5 bases; nucleotides outside the gene matches: 5. The CDR3 sequence is 16 residues long. CDR1 is SGHAT, CDR2 FQNNGV, per germline. CDR3 in DNA: TGTGCCAGCAGCCTCGGACTAGCGGGGGGGCTAGATACGCAGTATTTT. It is translated as CASSLGLAGGLDTQYF.

The chain recombines TRBV5-1 with TRBJ1-5; unclear D gene. The CDR3 is 13 residues long. CDR1 and CDR2 from the germline V gene are SGHRS and YFSETQ. The V end lost 0 bases, the J end lost 13 bases, and 14 bases lay between the germline ends. The CDR3 spells CASSLGVETPQHF. The CDR3 coding sequence is TGCGCCAGCAGCTTGGGTGTAGAGACTCCACAGCATTTT. The whole variable domain, filled in from reference TRBV5-1 and TRBJ1-5, reads KAGVTQTPRYLIKTRGQQVTLSCSPISGHRSVSWYQQTPGQGLQFLFEYFSETQRNKGNFPGRFSGRQFSNSRSEMNVSTLELGDSALYLCASSLGVETPQHFGDGTRLSIL.

The rearrangement uses TRBV14 and TRBJ2-2, with TRBD2 matching over 9 bases. The germline gives CDR1 SGHDN, CDR2 FVKESK. The CDR3 sequence is 15 residues long. J gave up 5 bases and V 2 bases, and 3 bases lay outside the gene matches. The CDR3 is CASSQSGGTTGELFF. In nucleotides, the CDR3 is TGTGCCAGCAGCCAAAGCGGGGGGACTACCGGGGAGCTGTTTTTT.

V gene TRBV4-2 combines with J gene TRBJ1-2; the match to TRBD1 covers 9 bases. The CDR3 has 15 amino acids. Trimming at V came to 4 bases and at J to 8 bases, leaving 11 bases not matched to a gene. Germline lookup yields CDR1 LGHNA and CDR2 YNFKEQ. CDR3 sequence: CASSRNRGLRVGYTF. As DNA, the CDR3 is TGTGCCAGCAGCCGGAACAGGGGGCTGAGAGTCGGCTACACCTTC.

The genes are TRBV5-6 and TRBJ1-5; the match to TRBD1 covers 9 bases. V gave up 4 bases and J gave up 6 bases; unmatched junction bases: 8. Germline-derived CDR1 and CDR2 are SGHDT and YYEEEE. The CDR3 consists of 15 residues. DNA for the CDR3: TGTGCCAGCAGCAACCGGGACAGGGTAATTCAGCCCCAGCATTTT. Protein sequence: CASSNRDRVIQPQHF.

The rearrangement joins TRBV5-1 to TRBJ1-1; TRBD1 might be the D (5 bases). In germline, CDR1 is SGHRS, CDR2 YFSETQ. The CDR3 totals 17 residues. Trimming took 4 bases from V and 2 from J, leaving 21 bases between them. The CDR3 region has the DNA TGCGCCAGCAGCCGCACCCTAAGACAGACCTCAAACACTGAAGCTTTCTTT. It codes for CASSRTLRQTSNTEAFF.

This clone occurred a few times. The chain couples TRBV19 to TRBJ1-2; a weak D match, TRBD1 (6 bases). There are 15 residues in the CDR3. V dropped 5 bases and J dropped 5 bases, with 18 bases sitting between them. Germline loops: CDR1 LNHDA, CDR2 SQIVND (reference sequence). CDR3 in amino acids: CASSDDRGAQYGYTF. The CDR3, as DNA: TGTGCCAGTAGTGACGACCGGGGGGCGCAGTATGGCTACACCTTC.

V usage is TRBV4-1 and J usage is TRBJ1-5, with D possibly being TRBD1 (5 bases). This CDR3 spans 16 amino acids. CDR1 is MGHRA and CDR2 is YSYEKL in the germline V gene. V shed 1 base and J shed 4 bases, with 14 bases lying between them. The CDR3 bases are TGCGCCAGCAGCCAAGTCAAGGGGCGAGGAAATCAGCCCCAGCATTTT. As protein: CASSQVKGRGNQPQHF.

The chain is built from TRBV29-1 and TRBJ1-4; D remains ambiguous. Germline values: CDR1 SQVTM, CDR2 ANQGSEA. This CDR3 region has 11 residues. V dropped 6 bases and J dropped 13 bases, with 15 bases sitting between them. The CDR3 DNA is TGCAGCGTCACGGCCGGGATGGGACTGTTTTTT. Its translation is CSVTAGMGLFF. The full variable domain, completed using reference TRBV29-1 and TRBJ1-4, is SAVISQKPSRDICQRGTSLTIQCQVDSQVTMMFWYRQQPGQSLTLIATANQGSEATYESGFVIDKFPISRPNLTFSTLTVSNMSPEDSSIYLCSVTAGMGLFFGSGTQLSVL.

In its sample, this clone was seen once. V is TRBV6-5 and J is TRBJ2-7; TRBD2 is a possible D gene (5 bases). This CDR3 is 13 amino acids long. V lost 5 bases and J lost 3, with 11 bases in between. Germline lookup yields CDR1 MNHEY and CDR2 SVGAGI. The CDR3 DNA reads TGTGCCAGCAGTCCCCGGGAAGACTACGAGCAGTACTTC. Its translation: CASSPREDYEQYF.

The chain uses TRBV5-1 and TRBJ2-7; possibly TRBD1 for D (5 bases). Per the germline V gene, CDR1 is SGHRS and CDR2 is YFSETQ. V lost 3 bases to trimming and J lost 0 bases, with 16 bases between them. This CDR3 comprises 16 residues. The CDR3 here is CASSSTLDTVSYEQYF. CDR3 bases: TGCGCCAGCAGCTCGACCTTGGACACTGTCTCCTACGAGCAGTACTTC. The variable domain in full, with the rest retrieved from reference TRBV5-1 and TRBJ2-7, is KAGVTQTPRYLIKTRGQQVTLSCSPISGHRSVSWYQQTPGQGLQFLFEYFSETQRNKGNFPGRFSGRQFSNSRSEMNVSTLELGDSALYLCASSSTLDTVSYEQYFGPGTRLTVT.

The V and J genes are TRBV28 and TRBJ2-2; 7 bases line up with TRBD1. The CDR3 extends over 16 amino acids. With V trimmed by 3 bases and J by 5 bases, 9 bases remained unmatched. The V gene's germline CDR1 is MDHEN and CDR2 SYDVKM. CDR3 in amino acids: CASSFTRTGWTGELFF. CDR3 DNA: TGTGCCAGCAGTTTCACCCGGACAGGATGGACCGGGGAGCTGTTTTTT.

The chain combines TRBV11-1 with TRBJ2-7; D might be TRBD1 (6 bases). Trimming took 2 bases from V and 3 from J, leaving 14 bases between them. CDR3 length equals 15 residues. Germline values: CDR1 SGHAT, CDR2 FQDESV (reference sequence). CDR3 in amino acids: CASSLSLDRDYEQYF. DNA of the CDR3: TGTGCCAGCAGCTTAAGTCTGGACAGAGACTACGAGCAGTACTTC.

The rearrangement links TRBV27 to TRBJ2-7, with 8 bases that match TRBD2. This CDR3 comprises 15 residues. The V gene end was trimmed by 1 base and the J gene end by 7 bases; junction bases not matched to a gene: 9. Germline V gene lookup returns CDR1 MNHEY and CDR2 SMNVEV (reference sequence). The DNA of the CDR3 is TGTGCCAGCAGTTTATTGTATCGGGAGGGACGGGAGCAGTACTTC. Translated, it gives CASSLLYREGREQYF.

The chain has TRBV19 and TRBJ1-5; perhaps TRBD1 as D (6 bases). The V end was cut by 0 bases, the J end by 0 bases, with 12 bases between. Germline values: CDR1 LNHDA, CDR2 SQIVND (reference sequence). The CDR3 sequence is 17 residues long. In DNA, the CDR3 is TGTGCCAGTAGTATAGAAACCGGGACACATAGCAATCAGCCCCAGCATTTT. Translation gives CASSIETGTHSNQPQHF.